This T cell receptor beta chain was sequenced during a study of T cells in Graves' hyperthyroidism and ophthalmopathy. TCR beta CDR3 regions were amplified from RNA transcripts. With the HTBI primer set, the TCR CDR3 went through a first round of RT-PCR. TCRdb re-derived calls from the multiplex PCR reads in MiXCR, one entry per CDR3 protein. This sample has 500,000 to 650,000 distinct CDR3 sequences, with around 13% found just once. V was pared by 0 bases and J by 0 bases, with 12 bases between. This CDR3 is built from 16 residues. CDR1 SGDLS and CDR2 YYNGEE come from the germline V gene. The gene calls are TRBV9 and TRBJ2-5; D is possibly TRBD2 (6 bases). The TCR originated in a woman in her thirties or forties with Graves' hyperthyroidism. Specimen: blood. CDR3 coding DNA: TGTGCCAGCAGCGTAGTTGGTAGCGGATACCAAGAGACCCAGTACTTC. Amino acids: CASSVVGSGYQETQYF.